A single T cell receptor beta chain is shown here with its context. TCRdb reprocessed the PCR reads via MiXCR and lists one record per CDR3 protein. Of 2,500 or so distinct CDR3 sequences listed, 30% to 45% are singletons. The record originates from a study of immune characterization of retroperitoneal liposarcoma. The sequence was obtained from a male donor with retroperitoneal liposarcoma. Sequenced: tumor tissue.

The CDR3 nucleotides read TGCGCCAGCAGCCTTGGAGGGGGGTCCAATGAGCAGTTCTTC. The encoded protein is CASSLGGGSNEQFF. The chain links TRBV4-1 to TRBJ2-1; D may be TRBD1 or TRBD2 (6 bases each). V was cut by 4 bases and J by 6 bases, with 13 bases left in between. This CDR3 has 14 amino acids. Germline-derived CDR1 and CDR2 are MGHRA and YSYEKL.